The 22 T cell receptor beta chains given below trace back to one sample, sequenced in a study of blood T cell repertoires in COVID-19. Measured with immunoSEQ multiplex PCR; TCRdb has only the in-frame clones, and not every one. The sample contains approximately 52,000 clones, about 92% of which appear only once. Sequences were obtained from peripheral blood. The receptor set was obtained from a human donor in a cohort sampled during active COVID-19.

In this sample, this clone turned up once. V is TRBV10-3 and J is TRBJ2-3; 11 nucleotides align to TRBD2. This CDR3 region has 17 residues. Germline V gene data show CDR1 as ENHRY and CDR2 as SYGVKD. J lost 6 bases, V lost 3 bases, and 11 bases had no gene match. For the CDR3, the DNA is TGTGCCATCAGTGAAAGATGTTGTAGCGGGAGGGTTGATACGCAGTATTTT. Translating it yields CAISERCCSGRVDTQYF.

The J gene is TRBJ2-1, the V gene TRBV6-5; 7 bases are a match to TRBD2. V shed 6 bases, J shed 12 bases, and the junction held 8 bases outside the gene matches. CDR3 length: 12 residues. Germline-derived CDR1 and CDR2 are MNHEY and SVGAGI. This CDR3 reads CASSKPREGQFF. The CDR3 nucleotides are TGTGCCAGCAGCAAACCCAGGGAGGGGCAGTTCTTC.

The V gene is TRBV30, the J gene TRBJ1-5; D not certain. The CDR3 sequence is 13 residues long. V was clipped by 7 bases and J by 2 bases, with 12 bases between them. The germline CDR1 and CDR2 sequences are GTSNPN and SVGIG (reference sequence). The chain's CDR3 is CAYSRDGNQPQHF. The CDR3 DNA reads as TGTGCCTATTCTCGAGATGGCAATCAGCCCCAGCATTTT.

The chain couples TRBV11-2 to TRBJ2-7, with TRBD2 identical over 16 bases. CDR1 SGHAT and CDR2 FQNNGV come from the germline V gene. Trimming removed 6 bases from V and 1 base from J; junction bases left unmatched: 12. CDR3 length: 19 amino acids. The CDR3 spells CASSRTAGLAGGGSYEQYF. DNA for the CDR3: TGTGCCAGCAGTCGGACGGCGGGACTAGCGGGAGGGGGTTCCTACGAGCAGTACTTC.

This chain joins TRBV29-1 and TRBJ2-7, with 12 nucleotides matching TRBD1. V dropped 4 bases and J dropped 6; count of bases not matched to a gene: 4. This CDR3 region has 13 residues. Germline CDR1 and CDR2: SQVTM and ANQGSEA. The CDR3 DNA reads as TGCAGCGTTGCCGGGACAGGGGGCTCCGAGCAGTACTTC. Amino acid sequence: CSVAGTGGSEQYF.

The rearrangement links TRBV30 to TRBJ2-1; 11 bases fit TRBD2. This CDR3 is built from 16 residues. Trimming took 3 bases from V and 4 from J; bases not matched to a gene: 8. From germline, CDR1 is GTSNPN and CDR2 SVGIG (reference sequence). DNA of the CDR3: TGTGCCTGGAGCAGAACTAGCGGGGGCCTTTACAATGAGCAGTTCTTC. Amino acid sequence: CAWSRTSGGLYNEQFF.

The J gene is TRBJ1-5, the V gene TRBV28; D may be TRBD1 (6 bases). The CDR3 extends over 15 amino acids. V was shortened by 6 bases and J by 10 bases, with 22 bases between the two germline ends. Germline CDR1 is MDHEN and CDR2 is SYDVKM. CDR3 coding DNA: TGTGCCAGCAGCCCCGGTCGGACAGCTGAGCATCCCCAGCATTTT. Translating gives CASSPGRTAEHPQHF. The complete variable domain, with remaining parts taken from reference TRBV28 and TRBJ1-5, reads DVKVTQSSRYLVKRTGEKVFLECVQDMDHENMFWYRQDPGLGLRLIYFSYDVKMKEKGDIPEGYSVSREKKERFSLILESASTNQTSMYLCASSPGRTAEHPQHFGDGTRLSIL.

The chain uses TRBV6-2 or TRBV6-3 and TRBJ2-4, with a tentative D call TRBD2 (5 bases). V lost 5 bases to trimming and J lost 3 bases, with 14 bases between them. The CDR3 spans 15 residues. Germline V gives CDR1 MNHEY, CDR2 SVGEGT. The CDR3 DNA follows: TGTGCCAGCAGTCCACCCAGCGGAGTCAAAAACATTCAGTACTTC. This encodes CASSPPSGVKNIQYF.

The rearrangement links TRBV28 to TRBJ2-6, with D possibly being TRBD2 (7 bases). The CDR3 is 16 residues long. V was pared by 6 bases and J by 2 bases, with 14 bases between. CDR1 and CDR2 from the germline V gene are MDHEN and SYDVKM. The CDR3 reads CASSFIGGAGANVLTF. The CDR3 coding sequence is TGTGCCAGCAGCTTTATAGGGGGGGCTGGGGCCAACGTCCTGACTTTC.

The V call is TRBV5-1, the J call TRBJ2-3; 10 bases align to TRBD2. The CDR3 has 14 amino acids. CDR1 is SGHRS and CDR2 is YFSETQ in the germline V gene. Unmatched junction bases numbered 3, after V lost 4 bases and J lost 4 bases. CDR3 nucleotides: TGCGCCAGCAGCCTAGCGGGAGTCTCAGATACGCAGTATTTT. It specifies CASSLAGVSDTQYF.

J is TRBJ2-7 and V is TRBV27, with D perhaps TRBD1 (6 bases). Germline CDR1 MNHEY, CDR2 SMNVEV (reference sequence). This CDR3 region has 17 residues. V lost 3 bases, J lost 7 bases, and 25 bases lay in between. CDR3 nucleotide sequence: TGTGCCAGCAGTTTTCAGTTTGTCGCAGGGGCAACTGAGGAGCAGTACTTC. It encodes CASSFQFVAGATEEQYF.

This sequence joins TRBV10-3 and TRBJ1-4; a weak D match, TRBD1 (5 bases). The germline CDR1 and CDR2 sequences are ENHRY and SYGVKD. This CDR3 has 15 residues. Deletions cut 0 bases from V and 2 bases from J, with 7 bases between. The CDR3 sequence: CAISESWGTNEKLFF. CDR3 coding DNA: TGTGCCATCAGTGAGTCCTGGGGCACTAATGAAAAACTGTTTTTT.

The V gene is TRBV19, the J gene TRBJ2-1, with TRBD1 identical over 8 bases. CDR1 is LNHDA and CDR2 is SQIVND in the germline V gene (reference sequence). With 8 bases clipped from V and 7 bases from J, the junction kept 13 bases outside the gene matches. CDR3 length: 15 residues. CDR3 in amino acids: CASRPTGGSRNEQFF. The CDR3 region has the DNA TGTGCCAGTCGACCAACAGGGGGATCTAGGAATGAGCAGTTCTTC.

This clone occurred a few times. The chain combines TRBV5-1 with TRBJ2-7; 11 bases are shared with TRBD2. Germline lookup yields CDR1 SGHRS and CDR2 YFSETQ. The CDR3 extends over 15 amino acids. The ends lost 1 base at V and 4 bases at J; junction bases unmatched: 4. The CDR3 region is CASSLTSGSWYEQYF. DNA for the CDR3: TGCGCCAGCAGCTTGACTAGCGGGAGCTGGTACGAGCAGTACTTC.

The V and J genes are TRBV5-4 and TRBJ2-1; tentative D call: TRBD1 (6 bases). Trimming took 0 bases from V and 8 from J, leaving 12 bases between them. The CDR3 consists of 14 residues. Germline-derived CDR1 and CDR2 are SGHNT and YYREEE (reference sequence). The CDR3 nucleotides read TGTGCCAGCAGCTTGGTCTCAGGGGATTATGAGCAGTTCTTC. Amino acid sequence: CASSLVSGDYEQFF.

The rearrangement links TRBV6-5 to TRBJ1-2, with TRBD1 matching 8 bases. The CDR3 runs to 14 residues. The germline V gene has CDR1 MNHEY and CDR2 SVGAGI. V gave up 4 bases and J gave up 2 bases; unmatched junction bases: 3. CDR3 sequence (DNA): TGTGCCAGCAGTTTATACAGGGGGAACTATGGCTACACCTTC. Protein product: CASSLYRGNYGYTF.

As concerns this clone: At one boundary the junction diverges from the germline segment, which might be a read error. J is TRBJ1-3 and V is TRBV3-1 (or the pseudogene TRBV3-2); D is unclear. This CDR3 has 13 amino acids. CDR1 and CDR2 from the germline V gene are LGHDT and YNNKEL (reference sequence). The chain's CDR3 is CASTQYSGNTIYF. CDR3 bases: TGTGCCAGCACCCAATACTCTGGAAACACCATATATTTT.

V usage is TRBV29-1 and J usage is TRBJ1-2; 9 bases fit TRBD1. Germline CDR1 is SQVTM and CDR2 is ANQGSEA. The CDR3 sequence is 15 residues long. The J segment lost 5 bases and the V segment lost 1 base, leaving 8 bases of the junction unmatched. DNA for the CDR3: TGCAGCGTTGAAGTACCGACAGGGGGAATTTATGGCTACACCTTC. Translating it yields CSVEVPTGGIYGYTF. The full variable domain, in which reference TRBV29-1 and TRBJ1-2 provide the parts outside the CDR3, is SAVISQKPSRDICQRGTSLTIQCQVDSQVTMMFWYRQQPGQSLTLIATANQGSEATYESGFVIDKFPISRPNLTFSTLTVSNMSPEDSSIYLCSVEVPTGGIYGYTFGSGTRLTVV.

This clone was seen once. The chain uses TRBV6-6 and TRBJ2-5; TRBD2 is a possible D gene (5 bases). Germline V gene data show CDR1 as MNHNY and CDR2 as SVGAGI (reference sequence). The CDR3 totals 14 residues. V was trimmed by 6 bases and J by 5 bases, leaving 16 bases between them. CDR3 DNA sequence: TGTGCCAGCAGCCCCCCCGTTAGCGCCGAGACCCAGTACTTC. This encodes CASSPPVSAETQYF.

The chain is built from TRBV3-1 (or the pseudogene TRBV3-2) and TRBJ1-2; 8 bases are a match to TRBD1. This CDR3 comprises 16 residues. Losses at the gene ends were 0 bases for V and 8 bases for J; bases not matched to a gene: 11. Germline loops: CDR1 LGHDT, CDR2 YNNKEL (reference sequence). The CDR3 protein is CASSQDTTGARGGYTF. Here the CDR3 DNA reads TGTGCCAGCAGCCAAGATACGACAGGGGCGCGTGGAGGCTACACCTTC.

The V call is TRBV20-1, the J call TRBJ2-7; weak D call: TRBD1 (6 bases). This CDR3 has 14 residues. V gave up 6 bases and J gave up 3 bases, with 18 bases separating them. Looked up from germline, CDR1 is DFQATT and CDR2 is SNEGSKA (reference sequence). The CDR3 sequence: CSASQGSRGYEQYF. The DNA for the CDR3 is TGCAGTGCCAGTCAAGGAAGCAGGGGCTACGAGCAGTACTTC.

CDR3 in amino acids: CASSETGGRETQYF. DNA for the CDR3: TGTGCCAGTAGTGAGACAGGGGGACGGGAGACCCAGTACTTC. The J gene is TRBJ2-5, the V gene TRBV19; 9 nucleotides line up with TRBD1. The trim removed 5 bases at V and 5 bases at J, leaving 6 bases unmatched. CDR3 length: 14 amino acids. CDR1 and CDR2 (germline): LNHDA, SQIVND (reference sequence). Looking up the rest from reference TRBV19 and TRBJ2-5 gives the full variable domain: DGGITQSPKYLFRKEGQNVTLSCEQNLNHDAMYWYRQDPGQGLRLIYYSQIVNDFQKGDIAEGYSVSREKKESFPLTVTSAQKNPTAFYLCASSETGGRETQYFGPGTRLLVL.